The present TCR beta chain was sequenced within a study of regulatory T cells in long-lasting Graves disease. Germline V CDR1 and CDR2: DFQATT, SNEGSKA (reference sequence). The CDR3 spans 16 residues. Trimming cost V 3 bases and J 0 bases, with 12 bases left between them. CDR3 regions were amplified by Arm-PCR using iRepertoire HTBI primers to build TCR beta libraries. MiXCR was run by TCRdb on the multiplex PCR reads, yielding one entry per CDR3 protein. The sample has 550,000 to 700,000 distinct CDR3 sequences; roughly 16% are singletons. The time point here: newly diagnosed GD, antithyroid drugs for less than 3 months. Construction of the TCR library relied on RNA isolated from PBMCs. As collected, the peripheral blood samples measured about 10 milliliters each and went into EDTA tubes. This same sample was also taken into another study, of T cells in Graves' hyperthyroidism and ophthalmopathy.

V gene TRBV20-1 combines with J gene TRBJ1-6; the D is unclear. The receptor was derived from a young man with Graves disease. The source material was peripheral blood mononuclear cells (PBMCs), sampled at new diagnosis, from a patient treated with antithyroid drugs. CDR3 amino acids: CSASPFSGSYNSPLHF. CDR3 sequence (DNA): TGCAGTGCTAGTCCATTCTCGGGCTCCTATAATTCACCCCTCCACTTT.